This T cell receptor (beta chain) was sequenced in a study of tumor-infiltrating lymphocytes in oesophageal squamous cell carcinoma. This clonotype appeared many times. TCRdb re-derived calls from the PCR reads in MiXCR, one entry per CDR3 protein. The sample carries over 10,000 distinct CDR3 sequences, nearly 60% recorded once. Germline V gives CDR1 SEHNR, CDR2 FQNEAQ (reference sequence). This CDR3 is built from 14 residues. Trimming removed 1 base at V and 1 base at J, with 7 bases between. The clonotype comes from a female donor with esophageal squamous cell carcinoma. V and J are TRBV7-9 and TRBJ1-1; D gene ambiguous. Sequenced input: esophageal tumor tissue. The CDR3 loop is CASSLVAGNTEAFF. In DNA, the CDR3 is TGTGCCAGCAGCTTAGTGGCGGGGAACACTGAAGCTTTCTTT. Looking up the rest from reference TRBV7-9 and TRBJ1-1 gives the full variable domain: DTGVSQNPRHKITKRGQNVTFRCDPISEHNRLYWYRQTLGQGPEFLTYFQNEAQLEKSRLLSDRFSAERPKGSFSTLEIQRTEQGDSAMYLCASSLVAGNTEAFFGQGTRLTVV.